The 28 T cell receptor beta chains listed next were all sequenced from one sample in a study of cytomegalovirus exposure and HLA in healthy donors. PCR involved 60 Vbeta and 13 Jbeta primers. Only in-frame clones appear in the TCRdb table, and some are missing; sequencing was by immunoSEQ multiplex PCR. Of 150,000 to 200,000 clones detected, roughly 9.4% appear once; the ten largest clones hold 1% to 1.5%. The sample consisted of PBMCs. The source of these receptors is a young woman in good health and CMV-seropositive.

The rearrangement uses TRBV19 and TRBJ1-2, with TRBD1 as a possible D gene (5 bases). CDR1 and CDR2 from the germline V gene are LNHDA and SQIVND (reference sequence). V shed 5 bases and J shed 6 bases, with 19 bases lying between them. This CDR3 contains 15 residues. Here the CDR3 DNA reads TGTGCCAGTAGTCTCCTCCCCGGGACTGATGATGGCTACACCTTC. Translated: CASSLLPGTDDGYTF.

This clone was found a few times. The chain is built from TRBV5-6 and TRBJ1-1; no clear D gene. The germline V gene has CDR1 SGHDT and CDR2 YYEEEE. CDR3 length: 12 residues. The V end was cut by 4 bases, the J end by 10 bases, with 14 bases between. The CDR3 reads CASSLGSSGAFF. The CDR3 nucleotides are TGTGCCAGCAGCCTAGGATCGAGTGGAGCTTTCTTT.

The chain is built from TRBV29-1 and TRBJ1-1; 9 bases agree with TRBD1. V shed 7 bases, J shed 4 bases, and the junction held 10 bases outside the gene matches. This CDR3 is built from 14 residues. Germline V lookup: CDR1 SQVTM, CDR2 ANQGSEA. Here the CDR3 reads CSARGTGSGTEAFF. CDR3 sequence (DNA): TGCAGCGCCCGAGGGACAGGGAGCGGCACTGAAGCTTTCTTT. Variable domain in full (rest from reference TRBV29-1 and TRBJ1-1): SAVISQKPSRDICQRGTSLTIQCQVDSQVTMMFWYRQQPGQSLTLIATANQGSEATYESGFVIDKFPISRPNLTFSTLTVSNMSPEDSSIYLCSARGTGSGTEAFFGQGTRLTVV.

This clone appeared a few times. V is TRBV27 and J is TRBJ2-7; D may be TRBD1 (6 bases). CDR3 size: 14 residues. The V gene's germline CDR1 is MNHEY and CDR2 SMNVEV (reference sequence). V lost 4 bases and J 3 bases, leaving 13 bases between the germline ends. The CDR3: CASSYGRTDYEQYF. The CDR3 bases are TGTGCCAGCAGTTATGGCCGGACAGACTACGAGCAGTACTTC.

The chain recombines TRBV7-8 with TRBJ2-3; tentative D call: TRBD2 (6 bases). CDR3 length equals 14 residues. V was cut by 2 bases and J by 2 bases, with 8 bases left in between. The V gene's germline CDR1 is SGHVS and CDR2 FQNEAQ. CDR3 sequence: CASSLLANTDTQYF. The CDR3 DNA follows: TGTGCCAGCAGCTTACTAGCGAACACAGATACGCAGTATTTT.

This clone was observed a few times. This chain links TRBV7-9 with TRBJ2-1, with 9 nucleotides matching TRBD1. V shed 11 bases, J shed 7 bases, and the junction held 6 bases outside the gene matches. The length of the CDR3 is 12 residues. Germline lookup yields CDR1 SEHNR and CDR2 FQNEAQ (reference sequence). CDR3 coding DNA: TGTGCCGGTGGGACAGGGAGGAATGAGCAGTTCTTC. This codes for CAGGTGRNEQFF.

This clone was observed a handful of times. The J gene is TRBJ2-7, the V gene TRBV6-1; 9 bases match TRBD1. V lost 5 bases, J lost 3 bases, and 8 bases stayed unmatched. The germline gives CDR1 MNHNS, CDR2 SASEGT. The CDR3 contains 15 residues. CDR3 in amino acids: CASSTGQGGGYEQYF. DNA for the CDR3: TGTGCCAGCAGTACGGGACAGGGTGGTGGCTACGAGCAGTACTTC.

The J gene is TRBJ2-3, the V gene TRBV6-6; no clear D. CDR1 and CDR2 from the germline V gene are MNHNY and SVGAGI (reference sequence). This CDR3 is 15 amino acids long. Trimming removed 6 bases from V and 2 bases from J, with 15 bases in between. Written as DNA, the CDR3 is TGTGCCAGCAGCTCTAGACTGCTCCTCACAGATACGCAGTATTTT. Its protein is CASSSRLLLTDTQYF.

This clone was counted a few times. J is TRBJ2-1 and V is TRBV7-2; D possibly corresponds to TRBD1 (6 bases). The CDR3 contains 15 residues. Trimming pared 5 bases from V and 3 bases from J, leaving 14 bases between. Germline CDR1 is SGHTA and CDR2 is FQGNSA. The CDR3 region is CASSPRQGLYNEQFF. Here the CDR3 DNA reads TGTGCCAGCAGCCCTAGGCAGGGGCTCTACAATGAGCAGTTCTTC.

This chain links TRBV5-6 with TRBJ1-5; D unclear. CDR3 length equals 12 residues. V lost 3 bases, J lost 5 bases, and 6 bases lay in between. Per germline, CDR1 SGHDT and CDR2 YYEEEE. The CDR3: CASSSGDQPQHF. CDR3 nucleotide sequence: TGTGCCAGCAGCTCAGGCGATCAGCCCCAGCATTTT.

The rearrangement joins TRBV18 to TRBJ1-2; D is unclear. CDR3 length: 14 residues. V shed 3 bases and J shed 3 bases, with 11 bases lying between them. CDR1 and CDR2 (germline): KGHSH, LQKENI. CDR3 in amino acids: CASSPGPSDYGYTF. CDR3 coding DNA: TGTGCCAGCTCACCCGGTCCCTCCGACTATGGCTACACCTTC.

This clone was detected only a few times. The chain has TRBV2 and TRBJ2-1; TRBD2 matches 8 bases. In germline, CDR1 is SNHLY, CDR2 FYNNEI. CDR3 length: 13 residues. The ends lost 11 bases at V and 6 bases at J; junction bases unmatched: 9. CDR3 amino acids: CAGGGLDGNEQFF. For the CDR3, the DNA is TGTGCCGGGGGGGGACTAGATGGCAATGAGCAGTTCTTC.

V is TRBV18 and J is TRBJ2-2; TRBD2 agrees at 10 bases. The CDR3 spans 17 residues. Germline V gene sequence: CDR1 KGHSH, CDR2 LQKENI. V was clipped by 6 bases and J by 4 bases; unmatched bases: 11. The CDR3, as DNA: TGTGCCAGCTCGAAACTACTGGGACTAGCGATCACCGGGGAGCTGTTTTTT. Its protein product is CASSKLLGLAITGELFF.

The rearrangement uses TRBV27 and TRBJ2-3, with D maybe TRBD1 (5 bases). This CDR3 spans 14 amino acids. The V gene lost 3 bases and the J gene lost 8 bases, with 15 bases spanning the gap. Germline CDR1 and CDR2: MNHEY and SMNVEV (reference sequence). DNA for the CDR3: TGTGCCAGCAGTTTTTGGCAGGGTCGAGCTACGCAGTATTTT. Its protein is CASSFWQGRATQYF.

The sample holds a few counts of this clone. The J gene is TRBJ2-1, the V gene TRBV27; a possible D gene is TRBD2 (5 bases). V shed 10 bases and J shed 1 base, with 8 bases lying between them. The CDR3 loop spans 12 amino acids. The V gene's germline CDR1 is MNHEY and CDR2 SMNVEV (reference sequence). This CDR3 reads CAIRTSYNEQFF. Written as DNA, the CDR3 is TGTGCCATTCGGACTTCCTACAATGAGCAGTTCTTC.

A few counts support this clone. V usage is TRBV2 and J usage is TRBJ2-3; possibly TRBD2 for D (5 bases). Trimming removed 3 bases at V and 1 base at J, with 11 bases between. Germline CDR1 is SNHLY and CDR2 is FYNNEI. CDR3 length: 15 residues. The DNA for the CDR3 is TGTGCCAGCAGTGATCGGGGAACCCGCACAGATACGCAGTATTTT. It specifies CASSDRGTRTDTQYF.

The sample holds a few counts of this clone. The gene calls are TRBV27 and TRBJ2-7; 8 bases are shared with TRBD1. The CDR3 spans 14 residues. Trimming took 5 bases from V and 5 from J; bases not matched to a gene: 8. CDR1 is MNHEY, CDR2 SMNVEV, per germline (reference sequence). The CDR3 nucleotides read TGTGCCAGCAGTAGAATCCAGGGGGCCAACGAGCAGTACTTC. Translating it yields CASSRIQGANEQYF.

Here the CDR3 reads CASSSGLFTDTQYF. CDR3 nucleotides: TGTGCCAGCAGCTCGGGACTATTCACAGATACGCAGTATTTT. This rearrangement joins TRBV13 to TRBJ2-3; 7 bases are shared with TRBD2. The germline gives CDR1 PRHDT, CDR2 FYEKMQ (reference sequence). The length of the CDR3 is 14 residues. V dropped 4 bases and J dropped 2; count of bases not matched to a gene: 3.

The sample holds a few counts of this clone. This sequence joins TRBV25-1 and TRBJ2-7; weak D call: TRBD1 (5 bases). Germline lookup yields CDR1 MGHDK and CDR2 SYGVNS. The CDR3 runs to 13 residues. V shed 7 bases and J shed 2 bases, with 12 bases lying between them. In DNA form, the CDR3 reads TGTGCCAGCATACAGGAGACGCCCTACGAGCAGTACTTC. It is translated as CASIQETPYEQYF.

This clone has just a few counts. V usage is TRBV15 and J usage is TRBJ2-7; 8 bases align to TRBD1. Germline-derived CDR1 and CDR2 are LNHNV and YYDKDF (reference sequence). The J segment lost 7 bases and the V segment lost 1 base, leaving 6 bases of the junction unmatched. This CDR3 comprises 14 residues. CDR3 protein: CATSRAGGAGEQYF. CDR3 DNA sequence: TGTGCCACCAGCAGAGCAGGGGGCGCGGGGGAGCAGTACTTC.

This clone was recorded a few times. The V call is TRBV7-6, the J call TRBJ2-3, with a possible D match to TRBD2 (6 bases). This CDR3 has 13 amino acids. From germline, CDR1 is SGHVS and CDR2 FNYEAQ. Deletions cut 2 bases from V and 5 bases from J, with 8 bases between. CDR3 in amino acids: CASSLRLEDTQYF. The CDR3 bases are TGTGCCAGCAGCTTAAGACTAGAAGATACGCAGTATTTT.

This clone was recorded a few times. The CDR3: CASSPRPGQSNSPLHF. CDR3 bases: TGTGCCAGCAGTCCCCGTCCGGGACAGTCTAATTCACCCCTCCACTTT. V gene TRBV27 combines with J gene TRBJ1-6; 7 positions agree with TRBD1. This CDR3 is built from 16 residues. The V gene's germline CDR1 is MNHEY and CDR2 SMNVEV (reference sequence). V lost 5 bases, J lost 6 bases, and 10 bases stayed unmatched.

This clone was seen only a few times. J is TRBJ2-1 and V is TRBV18, with TRBD2 matching over 8 bases. The CDR3 has 16 amino acids. Germline CDR1 is KGHSH and CDR2 is LQKENI. V shed 5 bases and J 0 bases; nucleotides not matched to a gene: 6. The DNA of the CDR3 is TGTGCCAGCTCATCGACTAGCGCGAGCTCCTACAATGAGCAGTTCTTC. Translation: CASSSTSASSYNEQFF.

V is TRBV2 and J is TRBJ2-1, with 14 bases fitting TRBD2. This CDR3 comprises 15 residues. The V gene end was trimmed by 5 bases and the J gene end by 8 bases; junction bases not matched to a gene: 5. The V gene's germline CDR1 is SNHLY and CDR2 FYNNEI. The CDR3 region has the DNA TGTGCCAGCAGTACGACTAGCGGGAGGGGGTATGAGCAGTTCTTC. Translation: CASSTTSGRGYEQFF.

This clone occurred a few times. This sequence joins TRBV19 and TRBJ1-2; 8 positions match TRBD1. The germline gives CDR1 LNHDA, CDR2 SQIVND (reference sequence). V trimming: 3 bases; J trimming: 4 bases; junction bases outside the gene matches: 1. The CDR3 contains 13 residues. CDR3: CASSITGGYGYTF. In DNA, the CDR3 is TGTGCCAGTAGTATTACAGGGGGCTATGGCTACACCTTC.

A few counts support this clone. This sequence joins TRBV10-2 and TRBJ1-1; D gene ambiguous. Trimming stripped 2 bases from V and 1 base from J, with 8 bases between. Germline V lookup: CDR1 WSHSY, CDR2 SAAADI. CDR3 length: 14 residues. The CDR3 DNA reads TGCGCCAGCAGTGAGAGGGAGGGGAACACTGAAGCTTTCTTT. Amino acid sequence: CASSEREGNTEAFF.

V usage is TRBV5-1 and J usage is TRBJ2-7, with D possibly matching TRBD1 (6 bases). This CDR3 comprises 13 residues. Trimming stripped 4 bases from V and 3 bases from J, with 11 bases between. Germline CDR1 and CDR2: SGHRS and YFSETQ. The DNA of the CDR3 is TGCGCCAGCAGCCCACAGGGTCTCTACGAGCAGTACTTC. Amino acids: CASSPQGLYEQYF.

V is TRBV7-8 and J is TRBJ2-1; D possibly corresponds to TRBD1 (6 bases). Germline lookup yields CDR1 SGHVS and CDR2 FQNEAQ. This CDR3 spans 15 amino acids. Trimming removed 1 base at V and 2 bases at J, with 9 bases between. The CDR3 loop is CASSLETGPYNEQFF. Written as DNA, the CDR3 is TGTGCCAGCAGCTTAGAAACAGGGCCCTACAATGAGCAGTTCTTC.